Shown below are 11 T cell receptor beta chains from a single sample sequenced in a study of cytomegalovirus exposure and HLA in healthy donors. Amplification used 60 Vbeta primers and 13 Jbeta primers. Profiled with immunoSEQ multiplex PCR; TCRdb holds only in-frame clones, not every one. Its listing shows 55,000 to 85,000 clones. Sequenced: PBMCs. The receptors shown here come from a female donor in good health and CMV-seropositive.

The chain links TRBV11-2 to TRBJ2-1; 7 positions agree with TRBD2. The CDR3 contains 16 residues. The J segment lost 7 bases and the V segment lost 5 bases, leaving 14 bases of the junction unmatched. Germline V lookup: CDR1 SGHAT, CDR2 FQNNGV. CDR3 loop: CASSAVTGGRKNEQFF. CDR3 coding DNA: TGTGCCAGCAGCGCAGTCACGGGGGGTCGGAAAAATGAGCAGTTCTTC.

The genes are TRBV30 and TRBJ2-3; a weak D match, TRBD1 (6 bases). This CDR3 is 12 amino acids long. Trimming took 2 bases from V and 6 from J, leaving 9 bases between them. Germline assignment: CDR1 GTSNPN and CDR2 SVGIG (reference sequence). This chain's CDR3 is CAWSYTGDTQYF. DNA of the CDR3: TGTGCCTGGAGTTATACAGGGGATACGCAGTATTTT.

The chain combines TRBV19 with TRBJ1-1; weak D call: TRBD1 (5 bases). From germline, CDR1 is LNHDA and CDR2 SQIVND (reference sequence). This CDR3 is built from 13 residues. V gave up 5 bases and J gave up 1 base, with 8 bases separating them. In nucleotides, the CDR3 is TGTGCCAGTAGTGCTCAGGGGAACACTGAAGCTTTCTTT. Translating it yields CASSAQGNTEAFF.

This CDR3 reads CATSRFRGNNEQFF. The CDR3 DNA reads TGTGCCACCAGCAGATTTCGGGGAAACAATGAGCAGTTCTTC. The V gene is TRBV15, the J gene TRBJ2-1, with D possibly being TRBD2 (5 bases). CDR1 LNHNV and CDR2 YYDKDF come from the germline V gene (reference sequence). V was shortened by 2 bases and J by 5 bases, with 10 bases between the two germline ends. There are 14 residues in the CDR3.

V is TRBV5-1 and J is TRBJ1-2; D call uncertain. Germline V gene lookup returns CDR1 SGHRS and CDR2 YFSETQ. The CDR3 is made up of 15 amino acids. V shed 4 bases and J shed 0 bases, with 13 bases lying between them. CDR3 amino acids: CASSLRFSANYGYTF. CDR3 nucleotide sequence: TGCGCCAGCAGCCTGCGATTTTCGGCTAACTATGGCTACACCTTC.

The chain links TRBV11-2 to TRBJ2-5, with 10 bases fitting TRBD1. Germline-derived CDR1 and CDR2 are SGHAT and FQNNGV. This CDR3 is built from 15 residues. V was clipped by 8 bases and J by 5 bases; unmatched bases: 11. Written as DNA, the CDR3 is TGTGCCAGCCGGGTTGACAGGGGGCGGCGGGAGACCCAGTACTTC. It translates to CASRVDRGRRETQYF.

The chain joins TRBV9 to TRBJ1-3; D unclear. The length of the CDR3 is 14 residues. Germline V CDR1 and CDR2: SGDLS, YYNGEE. Deletions cut 5 bases from V and 0 bases from J, with 9 bases between. The CDR3 protein is CASSGPYSGNTIYF. DNA of the CDR3: TGTGCCAGCAGTGGCCCTTACTCTGGAAACACCATATATTTT.

Details on this clone: Additional DNA sequences in this sample encode the identical CDR3. V usage is TRBV6-5 and J usage is TRBJ2-5, with TRBD1 identical over 7 bases. The V segment lost 2 bases and the J segment 2 bases; nucleotides outside the gene matches: 2. The CDR3 is 14 amino acids. Germline V gives CDR1 MNHEY, CDR2 SVGAGI. This chain's CDR3 is CASSYGTVQETQYF. The CDR3 nucleotides are TGTGCCAGCAGTTACGGGACAGTACAAGAGACCCAGTACTTC.

This chain uses TRBV10-3 with TRBJ2-1; 8 bases are a match to TRBD2. Germline V gene sequence: CDR1 ENHRY, CDR2 SYGVKD. V gave up 6 bases and J gave up 2 bases; unmatched junction bases: 9. The CDR3 runs to 16 residues. CDR3 nucleotides: TGTGCCATCAGGGTGGGGCGGGGGGTCACCTACAATGAGCAGTTCTTC. Translated, it gives CAIRVGRGVTYNEQFF.

The chain employs TRBV15 and TRBJ1-2; D unresolved. Trimming removed 3 bases at V and 6 bases at J, with 8 bases between. The CDR3 is made up of 12 amino acids. From germline, CDR1 is LNHNV and CDR2 YYDKDF (reference sequence). Here the CDR3 DNA reads TGTGCCACCAGCAGCCCGGCGGATGGCTACACCTTC. Amino acids: CATSSPADGYTF.

The chain uses TRBV30 and TRBJ1-1; the match to TRBD1 covers 7 bases. Per germline, CDR1 GTSNPN and CDR2 SVGIG (reference sequence). This CDR3 spans 15 amino acids. After removal of 7 bases from V and 4 bases from J, the junction contained 15 bases not matched to a gene. The chain's CDR3 is CAYQNLDRDRTEAFF. The CDR3 DNA follows: TGTGCCTACCAGAACCTCGACAGGGACCGCACTGAAGCTTTCTTT. Drawing the rest from reference TRBV30 and TRBJ1-1, the complete variable domain is SQTIHQWPATLVQPVGSPLSLECTVEGTSNPNLYWYRQAAGRGLQLLFYSVGIGQISSEVPQNLSASRPQDRQFILSSKKLLLSDSGFYLCAYQNLDRDRTEAFFGQGTRLTVV.